This TCR beta chain was sequenced for a study of monozygotic twins with inflammatory bowel disease. Overall study results and limits: Possibly reflecting limited power, no difference in repertoire similarity was found between concordant and discordant twins. IBD patients share fewer clonotypes with other people than healthy twins do, especially with disease activity.

No DNA is given; TCRdb re-called the 5' RACE reads and lists each CDR3 protein once. This sample's table reports around 150,000 distinct CDR3 sequences. Germline V gene sequence: CDR1 DFQATT, CDR2 SNEGSKA (reference sequence). The CDR3 runs to 15 residues. With respect to this clonotype: The antigen is not known.

The template was total RNA from whole blood, with no T cell sorting. This receptor was taken from a human donor with ulcerative colitis or Crohn's disease, or a healthy co-twin of an affected twin (not recorded which). The chain combines TRBV20-1 with TRBJ1-5; the TCRdb call, TRBD1, lacks DNA for checking. Sequencing was carried out using blood. The CDR3 region is CSARDLRRGQQPQHF.